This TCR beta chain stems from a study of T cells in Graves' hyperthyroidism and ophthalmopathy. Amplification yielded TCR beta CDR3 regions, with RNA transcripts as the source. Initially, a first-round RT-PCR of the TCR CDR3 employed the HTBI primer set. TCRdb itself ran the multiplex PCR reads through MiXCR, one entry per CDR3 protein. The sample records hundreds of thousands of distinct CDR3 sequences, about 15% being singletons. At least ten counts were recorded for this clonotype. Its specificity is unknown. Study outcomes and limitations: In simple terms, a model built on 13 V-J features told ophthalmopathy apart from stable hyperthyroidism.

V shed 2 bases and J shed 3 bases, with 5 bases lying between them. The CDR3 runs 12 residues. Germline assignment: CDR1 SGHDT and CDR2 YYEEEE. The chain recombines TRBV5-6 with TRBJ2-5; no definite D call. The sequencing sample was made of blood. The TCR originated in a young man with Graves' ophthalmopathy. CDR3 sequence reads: CASSFWEETQYF. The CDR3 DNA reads TGTGCCAGCAGCTTTTGGGAAGAGACCCAGTACTTC.